The clone carrying this T cell receptor beta chain has at least ten counts. RNA transcripts yielded amplified TCR beta CDR3 regions. The TCR CDR3 first-round RT-PCR relied on the HTBI primer set. TCRdb called the multiplex PCR reads again in MiXCR, with one record for every CDR3 protein. The profile covers some 500,000 distinct CDR3 sequences, with approximately 25% appearing a single time and 11% taken by the ten largest. This entry comes from a study of T cells in Graves' hyperthyroidism and ophthalmopathy. Subjects with ophthalmopathy showed a Clinical Activity Score no lower than 3, a NOSPECS grade no lower than 4, and a duration shorter than 3 months. Lactation, pregnancy, other autoimmune disease or uncontrolled infection excluded patients. Germline loops: CDR1 MNHEY, CDR2 SVGAGI. This CDR3 has 14 amino acids. Trimming took 2 bases from V and 6 from J, leaving 10 bases between them.

This receptor was identified in a woman in her thirties with Graves' ophthalmopathy. The chain joins TRBV6-5 to TRBJ2-2, with unresolved D. Material for sequencing was blood. CDR3 DNA: TGTGCCAGCAGTTACATCCTTACGGCCGGGGAGCTGTTTTTT. Its protein is CASSYILTAGELFF.